The 30 T cell receptor beta chains presented below share a single source sample, sequenced in a study of T cells expressing NK-cell markers. Following a re-call of the 5' RACE reads, TCRdb has one entry per CDR3 protein and lacks DNA. This sample's table has about 260,000 distinct CDR3 sequences. Sequencing used blood T cells: a sorted CD56 or NKG2C T cell subset, CD4+ or CD8+ T cells, or bulk PBMC T cells (not recorded which). These receptors were obtained from a woman aged 18 to 75 in good health.

This CDR3 is CASRGTGSYYGYTF. This chain uses TRBV3-1 with TRBJ1-2; the TCRdb D gene call, TRBD1, has no DNA to confirm it. The CDR3 length is 14 residues. Germline V lookup: CDR1 LGHDT, CDR2 YNNKEL (reference sequence).

This sequence joins TRBV15 and TRBJ2-2. This CDR3 comprises 14 residues. From germline, CDR1 is LNHNV and CDR2 YYDKDF (reference sequence). CDR3: CATSRDLGTGELFF. The whole variable domain, remainder taken from reference TRBV15 and TRBJ2-2, is DAMVIQNPRYQVTQFGKPVTLSCSQTLNHNVMYWYQQKSSQAPKLLFHYYDKDFNNEADTPDNFQSRRPNTSFCFLDIRSPGLGDTAMYLCATSRDLGTGELFFGEGSRLTVL.

This chain connects TRBV5-6 to TRBJ2-3. The CDR3 totals 15 residues. CDR1 and CDR2 (germline): SGHDT, YYEEEE. CDR3 in amino acids: CASSSERVSTDTQYF.

The rearrangement uses TRBV7-2 and TRBJ1-1. The CDR3 spans 17 residues. CDR1 is SGHTA and CDR2 is FQGNSA in the germline V gene. CDR3 sequence: CASSLAGRALGNTEAFF.

The V call is TRBV5-4, the J call TRBJ2-2. The germline gives CDR1 SGHNT, CDR2 YYREEE (reference sequence). The CDR3 covers 16 residues. The CDR3 is CASSLAQRLNTGELFF.

CDR3 protein: CSAMGAGETQYF. The V and J genes are TRBV29-1 and TRBJ2-5; absent DNA, TCRdb's TRBD1 call cannot be checked. CDR1 and CDR2 (germline): SQVTM, ANQGSEA. There are 12 residues in the CDR3.

The CDR3: CSVSQNQETQYF. The gene calls are TRBV29-1 and TRBJ2-5. Germline V gene lookup returns CDR1 SQVTM and CDR2 ANQGSEA. The CDR3 spans 12 residues.

This CDR3 reads CASSPLAGGYEQYF. This chain connects TRBV6-1 to TRBJ2-7; TCRdb returns TRBD2, unconfirmable since there is no DNA. The CDR3 length is 14 residues. Germline V gives CDR1 MNHNS, CDR2 SASEGT.

The rearrangement joins TRBV28 to TRBJ2-7; TCRdb's D gene call, TRBD1, goes unchecked for lack of DNA. CDR3 length equals 13 residues. Germline CDR1 MDHEN, CDR2 SYDVKM. CDR3 sequence: CASSPGGLYEQYF.

This chain uses TRBV5-1 with TRBJ1-2; TCRdb calls TRBD1, which cannot be checked without DNA. This CDR3 has 11 residues. The germline gives CDR1 SGHRS, CDR2 YFSETQ. This CDR3 is CASSVTGSYTF.

The chain joins TRBV7-2 to TRBJ1-1; checking the TCRdb D call of TRBD1 is not possible without DNA. Germline V CDR1 and CDR2: SGHTA, FQGNSA. This CDR3 has 15 amino acids. The CDR3 loop is CASSLAPGQANEAFF.

J is TRBJ1-5 and V is TRBV2; TCRdb's D call of TRBD1 is untestable without DNA. The germline gives CDR1 SNHLY, CDR2 FYNNEI. This CDR3 has 14 amino acids. CDR3 sequence: CASSPGGLGQPQHF.

V and J are TRBV24-1 and TRBJ2-1; the TRBD1 assignment by TCRdb is unverifiable without DNA. Per germline, CDR1 KGHDR and CDR2 SFDVKD. This CDR3 spans 15 amino acids. The chain's CDR3 is CATSDRGTRLHEQFF.

The rearrangement links TRBV7-3 to TRBJ2-6; TCRdb's D call, TRBD2, is unchecked because there is no DNA. The germline V gene encodes CDR1 SGHTA and CDR2 FQGTGA. The CDR3 runs to 17 residues. The CDR3 loop is CASSLGGGAPGANVLTF.

V and J are TRBV9 and TRBJ1-2; checking the TCRdb D call of TRBD1 is not possible without DNA. Germline V CDR1 and CDR2: SGDLS, YYNGEE. CDR3 length: 14 amino acids. The CDR3: CASSVGATNYGYTF.

The chain carries TRBV28 and TRBJ2-7; without DNA, the TCRdb call of TRBD2 cannot be checked. The germline V gene encodes CDR1 MDHEN and CDR2 SYDVKM. This CDR3 is 18 amino acids long. The CDR3 loop reads CASSPFSVKRGDSYEQYF.

V is TRBV27 and J is TRBJ2-5; TCRdb picks TRBD1, but there is no DNA to check that call. Germline lookup yields CDR1 MNHEY and CDR2 SMNVEV (reference sequence). This CDR3 comprises 12 residues. The CDR3 region is CASRAQGETQYF.

The chain recombines TRBV12-3 or TRBV12-4 with TRBJ1-6; TCRdb reports TRBD1, a call that lacks DNA to check it against. The CDR3 length is 15 residues. Here the CDR3 reads CASSQRDRGNSPLHF.

The chain joins TRBV12-3 or TRBV12-4 to TRBJ2-3; the D gene TCRdb calls, TRBD1, cannot be checked with no DNA. This CDR3 is 15 amino acids long. This chain's CDR3 is CASSLAHRESDTQYF.

This sequence joins TRBV4-3 and TRBJ2-1; TCRdb's D call of TRBD2 is untestable without DNA. In germline, CDR1 is LGHNA, CDR2 YSLEER. This CDR3 has 17 amino acids. The CDR3: CASSRDPQVGTYNEQFF.

This rearrangement joins TRBV29-1 to TRBJ1-4. This CDR3 is built from 11 residues. Germline V CDR1 and CDR2: SQVTM, ANQGSEA. This CDR3 is CSVEVFEKLFF.

The chain employs TRBV7-9 and TRBJ2-1. The length of the CDR3 is 16 residues. Germline CDR1 and CDR2: SEHNR and FQNEAQ (reference sequence). The CDR3 region is CASSLAETKWGDEQFF.

V gene TRBV30 combines with J gene TRBJ1-1; TCRdb reports TRBD1, a call that lacks DNA to check it against. This CDR3 has 13 amino acids. Germline V gene lookup returns CDR1 GTSNPN and CDR2 SVGIG (reference sequence). CDR3 loop: CAWDRAVVTEAFF.

The CDR3 spells CASILGRGSTDTQYF. V gene TRBV12-3 or TRBV12-4 combines with J gene TRBJ2-3; absent DNA, TCRdb's TRBD1 call cannot be checked. This CDR3 region has 15 residues.

The V and J genes are TRBV3-1 and TRBJ2-7. This CDR3 has 14 residues. Germline lookup yields CDR1 LGHDT and CDR2 YNNKEL (reference sequence). CDR3 sequence reads: CASSLGNNLPEQYF.

V is TRBV7-2 and J is TRBJ2-5; the TRBD1 assignment by TCRdb is unverifiable without DNA. Germline V gene data show CDR1 as SGHTA and CDR2 as FQGNSA. This CDR3 region has 15 residues. The CDR3 here is CASSLAGGEGETQYF.

The chain is built from TRBV5-1 and TRBJ2-7. CDR1 and CDR2 (germline): SGHRS, YFSETQ. The CDR3 length is 15 residues. The CDR3 protein is CASSLGHAGSYEQYF.

The chain recombines TRBV7-2 with TRBJ2-3. The CDR3 has 12 residues. Germline V gene lookup returns CDR1 SGHTA and CDR2 FQGNSA. The CDR3 region is CASSLIRDTQYF.

The CDR3 sequence: CSAHEQGRFSNTGELFF. V is TRBV20-1 and J is TRBJ2-2. Germline CDR1 is DFQATT and CDR2 is SNEGSKA (reference sequence). The CDR3 consists of 17 residues.

The rearrangement links TRBV10-3 to TRBJ1-1. The CDR3 is 14 residues long. Per the germline V gene, CDR1 is ENHRY and CDR2 is SYGVKD. CDR3 region: CAISELGSNTEAFF.